This T cell receptor beta chain was captured by sequencing in a study of T cells in Graves' hyperthyroidism and ophthalmopathy. Unmatched junction bases numbered 6, after V lost 5 bases and J lost 4 bases. The CDR3 contains 15 residues. Germline values: CDR1 SGHTA, CDR2 FQGNSA. The source material, RNA transcripts, was used to amplify TCR beta CDR3 regions. The HTBI primer set served for first-round RT-PCR of the TCR CDR3. Using its own MiXCR run on the multiplex PCR reads, TCRdb lists one record per CDR3 protein. The data contain some 720,000 distinct CDR3 sequences, around 17% of them singletons. The genes are TRBV7-2 and TRBJ1-1, with TRBD1 identical over 11 bases. Source material: blood. This TCR derives from a man younger than 30 with Graves' hyperthyroidism. CDR3 region: CASSAFGTGGTEAFF. Here the CDR3 DNA reads TGTGCCAGCAGCGCCTTCGGGACAGGGGGCACTGAAGCTTTCTTT.